The 22 T cell receptor beta chains below come from one sample, sequenced in a study of regulatory T cells in long-lasting Graves disease. Time point meaning: newly diagnosed GD, antithyroid drugs for less than 3 months. PBMCs provided the RNA from which the TCR library was made. Arm-PCR of CDR3 regions and iRepertoire HTBI primers were the basis on which TCR beta libraries were built. TCRdb re-analysed the multiplex PCR reads in MiXCR, keeping a single row per CDR3 protein. This table has 420,000 or so distinct CDR3 sequences, roughly 15% appearing once. The same sample was also used in a study of T cells in Graves' hyperthyroidism and ophthalmopathy.

The specimen comprised peripheral blood mononuclear cells (PBMCs), sampled at new diagnosis, from a patient treated with antithyroid drugs. These TCRs come from a woman under 30 with Graves disease.

This clonotype occurred many times. The chain couples TRBV28 to TRBJ1-1; a weak D match, TRBD1 (6 bases). CDR3 length equals 13 residues. The ends were cut back, 7 bases at V and 4 bases at J, with 13 bases in the middle. Germline CDR1 is MDHEN and CDR2 is SYDVKM. The CDR3 region has the DNA TGTGCCAGCACCCCAGGGGTCGGCACTGAAGCTTTCTTT. Protein: CASTPGVGTEAFF.

As concerns this clonotype: This may come from a read error, since a much larger clone is one base off. The genes are TRBV20-1 and TRBJ2-2, with 10 bases that match TRBD2. The CDR3 covers 17 residues. Losses at the gene ends were 6 bases for V and 7 bases for J; bases not matched to a gene: 17. Germline CDR1 and CDR2: DFQATT and SNEGSKA (reference sequence). CDR3 DNA: TGCAGTGCGAGGACCCTAGCGGGAGCTAGTCTGGGCGGGGAGCTGTTTTTT. It specifies CSARTLAGASLGGELFF.

This clonotype has ten or more counts. This sequence joins TRBV7-9 and TRBJ2-5; a possible D gene is TRBD2 (6 bases). Germline V gene lookup returns CDR1 SEHNR and CDR2 FQNEAQ (reference sequence). The CDR3 spans 15 residues. Trimming removed 0 bases at V and 4 bases at J, with 12 bases between. The CDR3: CASSLALMGGETQYF. DNA for the CDR3: TGTGCCAGCAGCTTAGCGCTAATGGGAGGAGAGACCCAGTACTTC.

A remark on this clonotype: Lacking the conserved final phenylalanine or tryptophan, this CDR3 likely reflects a read error. V gene TRBV3-1 combines with J gene TRBJ2-7, with 8 bases aligning to TRBD1. Trimming at V came to 4 bases and at J to 0 bases, leaving 5 bases not matched to a gene. This CDR3 is 15 amino acids long. CDR1 LGHDT and CDR2 YNNKEL come from the germline V gene (reference sequence). CDR3 in DNA: TGTGCCAGCAGCCCCGGGACAGGAAGCTCCTACGAGCAGTACCTC. Its protein is CASSPGTGSSYEQYL.

This clonotype was seen many times. This chain connects TRBV10-2 to TRBJ1-2; 9 nucleotides align to TRBD1. V lost 6 bases to trimming and J lost 8 bases; unmatched junction nucleotides: 7. Germline V gives CDR1 WSHSY, CDR2 SAAADI. The CDR3 has 13 amino acids. The CDR3 DNA reads TGCGCCAGCAGGAAAACAGGGGGCGAAGGCTACACCTTC. This gives the protein CASRKTGGEGYTF.

The sample holds a few counts of this clonotype. This chain's CDR3 is CASSQPTTNEKLFF. The CDR3 DNA reads TGCGCCAGCAGCCAACCCACAACTAATGAAAAACTGTTTTTT. The J gene is TRBJ1-4, the V gene TRBV4-1; no clear D gene. The germline V gene has CDR1 MGHRA and CDR2 YSYEKL. The CDR3 sequence is 14 residues long. The V gene lost 2 bases and the J gene lost 0 bases, with 4 bases spanning the gap.

This clonotype was counted between two and nine times. The CDR3 bases are TGTGCCTCAACCGGGACTGTCAACAATGAGCAGTTCTTC. Translation gives CASTGTVNNEQFF. The chain combines TRBV6-1 with TRBJ2-1, with D tentatively TRBD2 (6 bases). The CDR3 extends over 13 amino acids. CDR1 MNHNS and CDR2 SASEGT come from the germline V gene. The ends were cut back, 11 bases at V and 5 bases at J, with 16 bases in the middle.

This clonotype was seen at least ten times. The chain combines TRBV27 with TRBJ2-3; D possibly corresponds to TRBD1 (6 bases). The germline CDR1 and CDR2 sequences are MNHEY and SMNVEV (reference sequence). This CDR3 contains 16 residues. V was pared by 5 bases and J by 3 bases, with 18 bases between. DNA of the CDR3: TGTGCCAGCAGTCCACGGGACACCCTAGGGACAGATACGCAGTATTTT. This gives the protein CASSPRDTLGTDTQYF.

This clonotype came up many times. This chain uses TRBV18 with TRBJ2-3, with D unresolved. Per germline, CDR1 KGHSH and CDR2 LQKENI. This CDR3 is 14 amino acids long. The ends were cut back, 2 bases at V and 5 bases at J, with 11 bases in the middle. CDR3 sequence (DNA): TGTGCCAGCTCACCAAGACCGAGAGGAGATACGCAGTATTTT. Translation: CASSPRPRGDTQYF.

The sample holds many counts of this clonotype. V gene TRBV27 combines with J gene TRBJ2-3; 8 bases are a match to TRBD1. Germline V gene data show CDR1 as MNHEY and CDR2 as SMNVEV (reference sequence). The CDR3 runs to 15 residues. J gave up 4 bases and V 4 bases, and 7 bases lay outside the gene matches. The DNA of the CDR3 is TGTGCCAGCAGTTACACAGGGGGATCGGCAGATACGCAGTATTTT. As protein: CASSYTGGSADTQYF.

This clonotype was observed a handful of times. The rearrangement links TRBV30 to TRBJ1-1; the D gene is possibly TRBD1 (5 bases). Trimming removed 4 bases from V and 1 base from J, with 22 bases in between. This CDR3 comprises 17 residues. Germline V CDR1 and CDR2: GTSNPN, SVGIG (reference sequence). CDR3 in DNA: TGTGCCTGGAACGATCCGGGACTCAAAGCCACGAACACTGAAGCTTTCTTT. This codes for CAWNDPGLKATNTEAFF.

This clonotype was seen many times. This rearrangement joins TRBV27 to TRBJ1-1, with a weak D call TRBD1 (5 bases). Trimming left V 2 bases short and J 0 bases short, with 10 bases between. This CDR3 contains 15 residues. In germline, CDR1 is MNHEY, CDR2 SMNVEV (reference sequence). The CDR3 DNA is TGTGCCAGCAGTTTAGACAGAGGTTTGAACACTGAAGCTTTCTTT. This gives the protein CASSLDRGLNTEAFF.

This clonotype has a count of ten or more. This chain connects TRBV18 to TRBJ1-4, with 7 bases identical to TRBD1. Germline CDR1 reads KGHSH; CDR2 reads LQKENI. Trimming at V came to 4 bases and at J to 6 bases, leaving 5 bases not matched to a gene. The length of the CDR3 is 14 residues. This CDR3 reads CASSRQGRDEKLFF. The CDR3 DNA reads as TGTGCCAGCTCACGACAGGGACGGGATGAAAAACTGTTTTTT.

This rearrangement joins TRBV24-1 to TRBJ2-1; 9 positions match TRBD2. CDR1 and CDR2 from the germline V gene are KGHDR and SFDVKD. V trimming: 3 bases; J trimming: 1 base; junction bases outside the gene matches: 3. CDR3 length equals 16 residues. For the CDR3, the DNA is TGTGCCACCAGTGATGGCAGCGGGAGGTCCTACAATGAGCAGTTCTTC. This gives the protein CATSDGSGRSYNEQFF.

This clonotype came up many times. The chain carries TRBV4-1 and TRBJ1-1, with TRBD1 as a possible D gene (6 bases). The germline V and J ends were trimmed by 0 bases and 5 bases, with 22 bases remaining between them. CDR1 is MGHRA and CDR2 is YSYEKL in the germline V gene. CDR3 length: 18 residues. Here the CDR3 DNA reads TGCGCCAGCAGCCAAGATCGGGGGGGCGCGTCCACGAGAACTGAAGCTTTCTTT. It yields the protein CASSQDRGGASTRTEAFF.

In this sample, this clonotype turned up many times. The V gene is TRBV10-1, the J gene TRBJ2-1; tentatively, D is TRBD2 (6 bases). V gave up 4 bases and J gave up 3 bases, with 25 bases separating them. CDR3 length: 19 amino acids. CDR1 WNHNN and CDR2 SYGVQD come from the germline V gene (reference sequence). The CDR3 reads CASSGPGEGKGAGYNEQFF. CDR3 bases: TGCGCCAGCAGTGGACCAGGAGAGGGCAAGGGAGCGGGCTACAATGAGCAGTTCTTC.

This chain joins TRBV11-2 and TRBJ2-3, with 9 bases that match TRBD2. Germline CDR1 reads SGHAT; CDR2 reads FQNNGV. J gave up 3 bases and V 2 bases, and 6 bases lay outside the gene matches. The CDR3 contains 16 residues. This CDR3 is CASSLSLAGSTDTQYF. The DNA for the CDR3 is TGTGCCAGCAGCTTATCGCTAGCGGGATCGACAGATACGCAGTATTTT.

This clonotype was seen only a few times. In DNA, the CDR3 is TGTGCCAGCAGTTTATACGGGTCCCCCACACCCAATCAGCCCCAGCATTTT. This sequence encodes CASSLYGSPTPNQPQHF. The chain uses TRBV28 and TRBJ1-5; D not certain. The CDR3 covers 17 residues. Germline values: CDR1 MDHEN, CDR2 SYDVKM. V dropped 1 base and J dropped 3 bases, with 16 bases sitting between them.

This clonotype was seen only a few times. The chain recombines TRBV30 with TRBJ1-5; no clear D. V was clipped by 2 bases and J by 4 bases, with 9 bases between them. Looked up from germline, CDR1 is GTSNPN and CDR2 is SVGIG (reference sequence). This CDR3 is built from 13 residues. The CDR3: CAWSMARNQPQHF. Written as DNA, the CDR3 is TGTGCCTGGAGTATGGCCAGAAATCAGCCCCAGCATTTT.

This clonotype was counted ten times or more. The V and J genes are TRBV18 and TRBJ1-5; the D gene is possibly TRBD1 (5 bases). The CDR3 runs to 15 residues. Trimming took off 2 bases at V and 4 bases at J, with 12 bases between the two ends. CDR1 and CDR2 from the germline V gene are KGHSH and LQKENI. This chain's CDR3 is CASSPSQQVNQPQHF. CDR3 sequence (DNA): TGTGCCAGCTCACCATCGCAACAGGTAAATCAGCCCCAGCATTTT.

A few counts support this clonotype. The chain couples TRBV7-9 to TRBJ2-6; D may be TRBD1 or TRBD2 (7 bases each). Germline CDR1 is SEHNR and CDR2 is FQNEAQ (reference sequence). Trimming took off 5 bases at V and 0 bases at J, with 11 bases between the two ends. The CDR3 covers 16 residues. This CDR3 is CASSPGGGSGANVLTF. CDR3 DNA sequence: TGTGCCAGCAGCCCAGGGGGGGGCTCTGGGGCCAACGTCCTGACTTTC.

This clonotype was seen many times. The rearrangement links TRBV28 to TRBJ2-1; maybe TRBD1 (5 bases). CDR1 is MDHEN and CDR2 is SYDVKM in the germline V gene. The V gene lost 8 bases and the J gene lost 0 bases, with 14 bases spanning the gap. The CDR3 is 15 residues long. In DNA form, the CDR3 reads TGTGCCAGCTCCTGGGGCGGAAGCTCCTACAATGAGCAGTTCTTC. Translation: CASSWGGSSYNEQFF.